Presented here are 3 T cell receptor beta chains from one specimen sequenced in a study of cytomegalovirus exposure and HLA in healthy donors. 13 Jbeta primers and 60 Vbeta primers were used for the PCR. This table comes from immunoSEQ multiplex PCR, and its TCRdb copy is limited to in-frame clones, with some not included. The sample has approximately 84,000 clones; around 80% are singletons. The sample comprised PBMCs. The receptors were gathered from a male donor in good health and CMV-seropositive.

J is TRBJ2-3 and V is TRBV6-6, with 7 bases that match TRBD2. The germline V gene has CDR1 MNHNY and CDR2 SVGAGI (reference sequence). The V gene end was trimmed by 5 bases and the J gene end by 1 base; junction bases not matched to a gene: 9. This CDR3 spans 16 amino acids. CDR3 protein: CASSSLGRSGTDTQYF. The CDR3 coding sequence is TGTGCCAGCAGTAGCCTCGGGAGGTCTGGCACAGATACGCAGTATTTT.

The chain is built from TRBV4-2 and TRBJ2-1; 7 bases align to TRBD1. V was clipped by 4 bases and J by 4 bases; unmatched bases: 7. The CDR3 covers 15 residues. CDR1 and CDR2 from the germline V gene are LGHNA and YNFKEQ. The CDR3 bases are TGTGCCAGCAGCCTTACCGGGGACAGTTACAATGAGCAGTTCTTC. Protein: CASSLTGDSYNEQFF.

This clone showed up just a few times. The chain uses TRBV19 and TRBJ2-1, with D possibly matching TRBD2 (6 bases). V lost 3 bases and J 4 bases, leaving 13 bases between the germline ends. CDR1 LNHDA and CDR2 SQIVND come from the germline V gene (reference sequence). The CDR3 has 15 residues. CDR3 protein: CASSMMAGGYNEQFF. CDR3 nucleotide sequence: TGTGCCAGTAGTATGATGGCAGGAGGGTACAATGAGCAGTTCTTC. The full variable domain, with the rest looked up from reference TRBV19 and TRBJ2-1, is DGGITQSPKYLFRKEGQNVTLSCEQNLNHDAMYWYRQDPGQGLRLIYYSQIVNDFQKGDIAEGYSVSREKKESFPLTVTSAQKNPTAFYLCASSMMAGGYNEQFFGPGTRLTVL.